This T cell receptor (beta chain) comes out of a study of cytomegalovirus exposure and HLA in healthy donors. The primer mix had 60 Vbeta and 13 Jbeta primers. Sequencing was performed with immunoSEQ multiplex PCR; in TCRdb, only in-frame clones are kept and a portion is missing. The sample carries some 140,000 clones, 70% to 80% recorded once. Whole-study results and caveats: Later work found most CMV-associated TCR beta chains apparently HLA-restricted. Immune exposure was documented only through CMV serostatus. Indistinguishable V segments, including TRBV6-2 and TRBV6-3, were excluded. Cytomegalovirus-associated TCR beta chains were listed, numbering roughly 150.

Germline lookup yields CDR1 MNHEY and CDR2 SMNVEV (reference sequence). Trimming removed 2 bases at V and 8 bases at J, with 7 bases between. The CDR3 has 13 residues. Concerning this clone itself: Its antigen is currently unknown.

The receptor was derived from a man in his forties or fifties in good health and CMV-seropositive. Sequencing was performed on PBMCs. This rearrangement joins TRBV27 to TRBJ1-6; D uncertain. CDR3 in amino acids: CASSLKSDSPLHF. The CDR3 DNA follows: TGTGCCAGCAGTTTAAAATCAGATTCACCCCTCCACTTT.